This TCR beta chain was captured by sequencing in a study of identical twins. Study-wide findings and caveats: In cord blood, abundant beta clonotypes had fewer insertions; memory showed no trend. Recombination models fit unrelated individuals' TCR alpha sharing but underestimated twins'. The study found weaker excess twin sharing in beta out-of-frame sequences.

V trimming: 5 bases; J trimming: 2 bases; junction bases outside the gene matches: 12. The length of the CDR3 is 17 residues. The germline gives CDR1 SGHRS, CDR2 YFSETQ. Notes on this clonotype: Its antigen is not known.

A universal primer site arose from template switching, and cDNA bore unique molecular identifiers. Each CDR3 protein is one row after TCRdb ran MiXCR on the 5' RACE reads. The table has about 530,000 distinct CDR3 sequences, approximately 20% seen once. These data also formed part of another study, on yellow fever vaccine responses in identical twins.

The sequence came from a young woman in good health. This chain joins TRBV5-1 and TRBJ2-5; 10 bases map to TRBD1. The sequenced sample consisted of CD4+ T cells sorted from blood. The CDR3 is CASRPVWGTGEQETQYF. The CDR3, as DNA: TGCGCCAGCAGGCCGGTGTGGGGGACAGGGGAACAAGAGACCCAGTACTTC.